The 20 T cell receptor beta chains listed next were all sequenced from one sample in a study of naive and memory T cell subsets. A UMI-containing oligonucleotide was joined by 3' ligation to the TCR cDNA template. Ligated cDNA underwent four rounds of PCR with nested alpha and beta constant region primers and SP2. TCRdb re-derived calls from the 5' RACE reads in MiXCR, one entry per CDR3 protein. The sample has roughly 60,000 distinct CDR3 sequences, around 7.3% seen once. The source of these receptors is a male donor in good health.

This clonotype was recorded a few times. This sequence joins TRBV28 and TRBJ2-1; a weak D match, TRBD1 (5 bases). This CDR3 comprises 17 residues. CDR1 is MDHEN, CDR2 SYDVKM, per germline. The V and J ends lost 5 bases and 7 bases respectively, with 24 bases between them. Here the CDR3 DNA reads TGTGCCAGCAGTGCACCCTCAGGGTTTCGCGTTACAAATGAGCAGTTCTTC. This encodes CASSAPSGFRVTNEQFF.

The genes are TRBV12-3 or TRBV12-4 and TRBJ2-4; TRBD1 is a possible D gene (5 bases). The V end was cut by 6 bases, the J end by 0 bases, with 18 bases between. The length of the CDR3 is 17 residues. CDR3 nucleotide sequence: TGTGCCAGCAGCCCTAGACAGACAACGCTAGCCAAAAACATTCAGTACTTC. This translates into CASSPRQTTLAKNIQYF.

This chain uses TRBV29-1 with TRBJ2-7, with D perhaps TRBD1 or TRBD2 (5 bases each). Trimming removed 3 bases at V and 1 base at J, with 13 bases between. The CDR3 has 14 residues. Germline V gene lookup returns CDR1 SQVTM and CDR2 ANQGSEA. For the CDR3, the DNA is TGCAGCGTTGAGGGGGACGGGGAATCCTACGAGCAGTACTTC. Protein sequence: CSVEGDGESYEQYF.

This clonotype was found many times. This chain links TRBV5-5 with TRBJ2-3; 7 bases match TRBD1. V shed 5 bases, J shed 0 bases, and the junction held 12 bases outside the gene matches. CDR3 length: 17 amino acids. Germline CDR1 SGHKS, CDR2 YYEKEE (reference sequence). The CDR3 coding sequence is TGTGCCAGCAGGGTATGGGACAGCCACTCTAGCACAGATACGCAGTATTTT. Translation gives CASRVWDSHSSTDTQYF.

This clonotype was recorded at least ten times. The CDR3 nucleotides read TGTGCCAGCAGTCCACATCTTTCTCTTACAACTGAAGCTTTCTTT. This encodes CASSPHLSLTTEAFF. The chain combines TRBV6-5 with TRBJ1-1; D ambiguous. Trimming shortened V by 5 bases and J by 5 bases, and 18 bases separated the two germline ends. CDR3 length equals 15 residues. Germline-derived CDR1 and CDR2 are MNHEY and SVGAGI.

The chain combines TRBV11-3 with TRBJ2-1, with 7 bases identical to TRBD1. CDR1 and CDR2 (germline): SGHNT, YENEEA. This CDR3 contains 14 residues. The ends lost 4 bases at V and 4 bases at J; junction bases unmatched: 4. Here the CDR3 DNA reads TGTGCCAGCAGCTCTAGGGGACAGTACAATGAGCAGTTCTTC. Its protein is CASSSRGQYNEQFF. Supplemented by reference TRBV11-3 and TRBJ2-1, the full variable domain reads EAGVVQSPRYKIIEKKQPVAFWCNPISGHNTLYWYLQNLGQGPELLIRYENEEAVDDSQLPKDRFSAERLKGVDSTLKIQPAELGDSAVYLCASSSRGQYNEQFFGPGTRLTVL.

The chain joins TRBV7-2 to TRBJ2-7, with 10 bases aligning to TRBD2. The CDR3 contains 17 residues. Per the germline V gene, CDR1 is SGHTA and CDR2 is FQGNSA. The trim removed 1 base at V and 2 bases at J, leaving 8 bases unmatched. For the CDR3, the DNA is TGTGCCAGCAGCTTAGGGGGTCCCCTAGCGGGGGCCTACGAGCAGTACTTC. Translated: CASSLGGPLAGAYEQYF.

In its sample, this clonotype was seen many times. The chain joins TRBV18 to TRBJ2-3; D gene ambiguous. Germline V gene data show CDR1 as KGHSH and CDR2 as LQKENI. The CDR3 is made up of 12 amino acids. Trimming took 6 bases from V and 2 from J, leaving 6 bases between them. CDR3 region: CASSLYTDTQYF. The CDR3 coding sequence is TGTGCCAGCTCCCTTTACACAGATACGCAGTATTTT.

This clonotype was seen ten or more times. The chain couples TRBV5-4 to TRBJ1-2; a weak D match, TRBD1 (6 bases). CDR3 length: 16 amino acids. V lost 4 bases and J 2 bases, leaving 18 bases between the germline ends. Germline V gene lookup returns CDR1 SGHNT and CDR2 YYREEE (reference sequence). CDR3 in DNA: TGTGCCAGCAGCGGGGGATTGGACAGACTAAACTATGGCTACACCTTC. Its protein product is CASSGGLDRLNYGYTF.

This clonotype turned up a few times. The rearrangement joins TRBV15 to TRBJ2-2, with TRBD1 matching 9 bases. The germline CDR1 and CDR2 sequences are LNHNV and YYDKDF (reference sequence). This CDR3 has 16 residues. V trimming: 5 bases; J trimming: 2 bases; junction bases outside the gene matches: 6. The CDR3 loop reads CATSEYRGPNTGELFF. The CDR3 region has the DNA TGTGCCACCAGCGAATACAGGGGGCCCAACACCGGGGAGCTGTTTTTT. Filled out from reference TRBV15 and TRBJ2-2, the complete variable domain reads DAMVIQNPRYQVTQFGKPVTLSCSQTLNHNVMYWYQQKSSQAPKLLFHYYDKDFNNEADTPDNFQSRRPNTSFCFLDIRSPGLGDTAMYLCATSEYRGPNTGELFFGEGSRLTVL.

The rearrangement links TRBV29-1 to TRBJ1-1; possible D gene TRBD1, 6 bases. CDR1 SQVTM and CDR2 ANQGSEA come from the germline V gene. CDR3 length: 11 amino acids. Trimming took off 6 bases at V and 7 bases at J, with 12 bases between the two ends. CDR3 protein: CSVGGHFEAFF. CDR3 bases: TGCAGCGTAGGGGGACATTTTGAAGCTTTCTTT.

This clonotype was picked up a small number of times. The J gene is TRBJ1-5, the V gene TRBV4-1; D remains ambiguous. Germline V CDR1 and CDR2: MGHRA, YSYEKL. V lost 3 bases to trimming and J lost 0 bases, with 9 bases between them. The CDR3 length is 15 residues. This CDR3 reads CASSQLEDSNQPQHF. CDR3 DNA sequence: TGCGCCAGCAGCCAGCTGGAGGATAGCAATCAGCCCCAGCATTTT.

This clonotype was counted only a few times. The rearrangement uses TRBV12-3 or TRBV12-4 and TRBJ2-1; TRBD1 might be the D (6 bases). This CDR3 region has 12 residues. Trimming took 3 bases from V and 8 from J, leaving 8 bases between them. CDR3 bases: TGTGCCAGCAGTTTCCCAGGGGATGAGCAGTTCTTC. This encodes CASSFPGDEQFF.

This clonotype showed up many times. The chain has TRBV10-3 and TRBJ2-3, with D possibly being TRBD2 (6 bases). This CDR3 is 12 amino acids long. Germline V lookup: CDR1 ENHRY, CDR2 SYGVKD. V shed 10 bases and J shed 0 bases, with 8 bases lying between them. CDR3 sequence reads: CATSGSTDTQYF. The CDR3 DNA sequence: TGTGCCACCAGCGGGAGCACAGATACGCAGTATTTT.

Only a few counts were recorded for this clonotype. The genes are TRBV12-3 or TRBV12-4 and TRBJ1-2; D is possibly TRBD1 (6 bases). Trimming took 2 bases from V and 0 from J, leaving 7 bases between them. The CDR3 spans 14 residues. The CDR3 DNA reads as TGTGCCAGCAGTTTAAGGGGGACTAACTATGGCTACACCTTC. It encodes CASSLRGTNYGYTF.

This clonotype appeared a few times. The V gene is TRBV12-3 or TRBV12-4, the J gene TRBJ2-5, with 8 bases aligning to TRBD1. CDR3 length: 15 amino acids. The V gene end was trimmed by 4 bases and the J gene end by 5 bases; junction bases not matched to a gene: 9. The DNA for the CDR3 is TGTGCCAGCAGTTACACAGGGGGTGACACTGAGACCCAGTACTTC. Protein: CASSYTGGDTETQYF.

In this sample, this clonotype turned up many times. The chain couples TRBV29-1 to TRBJ2-5, with TRBD2 identical over 13 bases. Trimming took 7 bases from V and 2 from J; bases not matched to a gene: 7. Germline CDR1 and CDR2: SQVTM and ANQGSEA. CDR3 length: 15 amino acids. The CDR3 DNA is TGCAGCGCCACCAAACTAGCGGGGGGGCAAGAGACCCAGTACTTC. This translates into CSATKLAGGQETQYF.

This clonotype has a handful of counts. As DNA, the CDR3 is TGTGCCAGCAGCCAAGGGACTCGCTACAATGAGCAGTTCTTC. Its protein product is CASSQGTRYNEQFF. The chain recombines TRBV3-1 with TRBJ2-1; maybe TRBD2 (5 bases). The germline V gene encodes CDR1 LGHDT and CDR2 YNNKEL (reference sequence). The V and J ends lost 1 base and 3 bases respectively, with 7 bases between them. The CDR3 extends over 14 amino acids.

This clonotype was detected many times. The genes are TRBV9 and TRBJ2-3, with 8 bases identical to TRBD2. Germline CDR1 and CDR2: SGDLS and YYNGEE. V trimming: 2 bases; J trimming: 0 bases; junction bases outside the gene matches: 5. The CDR3 is 16 residues long. CDR3 in amino acids: CASSVRERGSTDTQYF. DNA of the CDR3: TGTGCCAGCAGCGTTAGAGAGCGGGGGAGCACAGATACGCAGTATTTT. Full variable domain (rest looked up from reference TRBV9 and TRBJ2-3): DSGVTQTPKHLITATGQRVTLRCSPRSGDLSVYWYQQSLDQGLQFLIQYYNGEERAKGNILERFSAQQFPDLHSELNLSSLELGDSALYFCASSVRERGSTDTQYFGPGTRLTVL.

This clonotype was found a few times. This chain uses TRBV4-1 with TRBJ2-7, with D tentatively TRBD1 (6 bases). The V gene lost 1 base and the J gene lost 5 bases, with 12 bases spanning the gap. The CDR3 has 14 residues. Per the germline V gene, CDR1 is MGHRA and CDR2 is YSYEKL. CDR3 DNA sequence: TGCGCCAGCAGCCAAGGGGGCAGGGGCGACGAGCAGTACTTC. This encodes CASSQGGRGDEQYF.